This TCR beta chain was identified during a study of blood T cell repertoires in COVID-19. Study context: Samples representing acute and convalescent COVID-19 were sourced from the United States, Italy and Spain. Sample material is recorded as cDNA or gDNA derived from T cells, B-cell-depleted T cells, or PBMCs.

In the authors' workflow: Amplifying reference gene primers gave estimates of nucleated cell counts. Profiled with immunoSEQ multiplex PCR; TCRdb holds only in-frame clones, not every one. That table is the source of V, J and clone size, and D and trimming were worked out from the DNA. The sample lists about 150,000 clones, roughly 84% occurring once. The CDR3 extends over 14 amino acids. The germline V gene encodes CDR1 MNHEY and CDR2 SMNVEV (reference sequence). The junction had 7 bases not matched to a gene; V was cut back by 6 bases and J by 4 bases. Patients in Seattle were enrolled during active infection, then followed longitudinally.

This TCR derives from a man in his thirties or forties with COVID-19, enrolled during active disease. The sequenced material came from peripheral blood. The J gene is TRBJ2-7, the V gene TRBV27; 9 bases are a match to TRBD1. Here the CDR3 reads CASRRTGELYEQYF. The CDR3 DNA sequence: TGTGCCAGCAGACGGACAGGGGAGTTGTACGAGCAGTACTTC.